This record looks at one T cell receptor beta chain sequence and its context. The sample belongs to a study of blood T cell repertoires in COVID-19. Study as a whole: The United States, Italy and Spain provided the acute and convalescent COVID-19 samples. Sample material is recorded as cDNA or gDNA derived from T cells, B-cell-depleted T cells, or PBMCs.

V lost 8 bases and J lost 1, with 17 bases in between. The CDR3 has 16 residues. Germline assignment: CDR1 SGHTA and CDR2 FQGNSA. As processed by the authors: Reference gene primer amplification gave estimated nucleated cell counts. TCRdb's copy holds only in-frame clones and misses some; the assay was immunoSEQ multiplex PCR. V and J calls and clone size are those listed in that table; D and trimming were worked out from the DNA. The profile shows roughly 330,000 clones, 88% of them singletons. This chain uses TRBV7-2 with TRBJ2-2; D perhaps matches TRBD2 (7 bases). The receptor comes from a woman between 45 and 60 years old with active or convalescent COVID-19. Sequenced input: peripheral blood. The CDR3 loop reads CASWGGADLNTGELFF. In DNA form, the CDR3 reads TGTGCCAGCTGGGGGGGGGCGGACCTGAACACCGGGGAGCTGTTTTTT.